Presented here are 14 T cell receptor beta chains from one specimen sequenced in a study of regulatory T cells in long-lasting Graves disease. Construction of the TCR beta libraries employed iRepertoire HTBI primers in conjunction with Arm-PCR of CDR3 regions. TCRdb reprocessed the multiplex PCR reads with MiXCR, giving one entry per CDR3 protein. The sample lists hundreds of thousands of distinct CDR3 sequences; around a fifth were seen once. The time point was: persistent/refractory GD, antithyroid drugs over 5 years with positive TRAb. Generation of the TCR library employed RNA extracted from PBMCs. Source: peripheral blood mononuclear cells (PBMCs), taken when the disease was refractory, from a patient treated with antithyroid drugs. The receptors shown here come from a female donor with Graves disease.

In its sample, this clonotype was seen many times. This chain connects TRBV28 to TRBJ2-5, with 8 bases that match TRBD1. The CDR3 covers 16 residues. Germline V gene sequence: CDR1 MDHEN, CDR2 SYDVKM. J lost 1 base, V lost 3 bases, and 7 bases had no gene match. The CDR3 region is CASSFRTGWAQETQYF. For the CDR3, the DNA is TGTGCCAGCAGTTTTAGGACAGGGTGGGCCCAAGAGACCCAGTACTTC.

This clonotype appeared many times. The V gene is TRBV28, the J gene TRBJ2-7; the D gene could be TRBD1 or TRBD2 (6 bases each). The CDR3 has 15 residues. V gave up 2 bases and J gave up 5 bases, with 16 bases separating them. Germline V CDR1 and CDR2: MDHEN, SYDVKM. CDR3 in DNA: TGTGCCAGCAGTTTAGAAAAGGGGGGTGTCGACGAGCAGTACTTC. This codes for CASSLEKGGVDEQYF.

This rearrangement joins TRBV20-1 to TRBJ2-5, with TRBD2 matching 12 bases. Germline assignment: CDR1 DFQATT and CDR2 SNEGSKA (reference sequence). This CDR3 is built from 17 residues. The trim removed 3 bases at V and 1 base at J, leaving 9 bases unmatched. The CDR3 loop reads CSASVLAGGQLQETQYF. CDR3 nucleotide sequence: TGCAGTGCTAGTGTACTAGCGGGGGGACAACTCCAAGAGACCCAGTACTTC.

This clonotype was seen only a few times. This chain connects TRBV24-1 to TRBJ1-5; D is unclear. V was shortened by 0 bases and J by 4 bases, with 6 bases between the two germline ends. The CDR3 loop spans 14 amino acids. Germline V gene data show CDR1 as KGHDR and CDR2 as SFDVKD. The CDR3 loop is CATSDLGINQPQHF. In DNA form, the CDR3 reads TGTGCCACCAGTGATTTGGGTATTAATCAGCCCCAGCATTTT.

Many counts were recorded for this clonotype. This chain links TRBV14 with TRBJ1-2; weak D call: TRBD1 (6 bases). The V end lost 0 bases, the J end lost 3 bases, and 14 bases lay between the germline ends. Germline CDR1 is SGHDN and CDR2 is FVKESK. The CDR3 sequence is 16 residues long. The CDR3 sequence is CASSQEETGFYYGYTF. In DNA form, the CDR3 reads TGTGCCAGCAGCCAAGAGGAGACAGGATTCTACTATGGCTACACCTTC.

In this sample, this clonotype turned up many times. The chain uses TRBV25-1 and TRBJ2-5; a weak D match, TRBD2 (6 bases). From germline, CDR1 is MGHDK and CDR2 SYGVNS. The CDR3 sequence is 14 residues long. V dropped 2 bases and J dropped 2 bases, with 9 bases sitting between them. The CDR3, as DNA: TGTGCCAGCAGTGAAGTAGCGGAACAAGAGACCCAGTACTTC. The encoded protein is CASSEVAEQETQYF.

The rearrangement uses TRBV4-3 and TRBJ2-2; 10 bases are a match to TRBD2. Germline trimming cut 0 bases from V and 8 bases from J; bases unmatched to any gene: 15. This CDR3 spans 19 amino acids. CDR1 and CDR2 from the germline V gene are LGHNA and YSLEER. The CDR3 loop is CASSQDWLAGDPAGGELFF. CDR3 bases: TGCGCCAGCAGCCAAGATTGGCTAGCGGGAGATCCGGCGGGAGGGGAGCTGTTTTTT.

At least ten counts were recorded for this clonotype. The chain joins TRBV6-2 or TRBV6-3 to TRBJ2-7, with 8 bases fitting TRBD2. V lost 5 bases to trimming and J lost 3 bases; unmatched junction nucleotides: 3. Germline loops: CDR1 MNHEY, CDR2 SVGEGT. CDR3 length equals 13 residues. This CDR3 is CASSASGSYEQYF. The CDR3, as DNA: TGTGCCAGCAGTGCCAGCGGGAGCTACGAGCAGTACTTC.

This chain connects TRBV28 to TRBJ1-3, with a possible D match to TRBD1 (6 bases). V was cut by 6 bases and J by 2 bases, with 14 bases left in between. This CDR3 has 15 amino acids. Germline CDR1 and CDR2: MDHEN and SYDVKM. The CDR3 DNA sequence: TGTGCCAGCAGCCTCGGGGGGGCGGCTGGAAACACCATATATTTT. It encodes CASSLGGAAGNTIYF.

This clonotype was detected ten times or more. V usage is TRBV6-1 and J usage is TRBJ2-5, with D maybe TRBD2 (5 bases). Germline CDR1 and CDR2: MNHNS and SASEGT. The CDR3 extends over 12 amino acids. V was clipped by 2 bases and J by 5 bases, with 6 bases between them. The CDR3 sequence is CASSERGETQYF. The CDR3 DNA sequence: TGTGCCAGCAGTGAACGGGGTGAGACCCAGTACTTC.

The genes are TRBV20-1 and TRBJ1-2, with TRBD1 matching 7 bases. This CDR3 has 16 residues. The germline V gene encodes CDR1 DFQATT and CDR2 SNEGSKA (reference sequence). V was pared by 1 base and J by 6 bases, with 14 bases of the junction left unmatched. Here the CDR3 reads CSARVRTGLERDGYTF. The DNA of the CDR3 is TGCAGTGCTAGAGTCCGGACAGGACTGGAAAGAGATGGCTACACCTTC.

The rearrangement uses TRBV20-1 and TRBJ2-1; D unclear. V gave up 7 bases and J gave up 2 bases, with 12 bases separating them. This CDR3 is 13 amino acids long. In germline, CDR1 is DFQATT, CDR2 SNEGSKA (reference sequence). CDR3 bases: TGCAGTGTTCAGACACCGCCCTACAATGAGCAGTTCTTC. Translated, it gives CSVQTPPYNEQFF.

This clonotype has only a few counts. The chain has TRBV19 and TRBJ1-1, with 10 bases fitting TRBD1. Germline loops: CDR1 LNHDA, CDR2 SQIVND (reference sequence). The CDR3 covers 15 residues. J gave up 5 bases and V 6 bases, and 9 bases lay outside the gene matches. Here the CDR3 reads CASRHPGQGRTEAFF. The DNA of the CDR3 is TGTGCCAGTAGACATCCGGGACAGGGGAGGACTGAAGCTTTCTTT.

The V call is TRBV5-1, the J call TRBJ2-5; TRBD1 matches at 9 bases. Germline CDR1 SGHRS, CDR2 YFSETQ. V shed 3 bases and J 5 bases; nucleotides not matched to a gene: 14. The CDR3 contains 17 residues. CDR3: CASSYGQGSRMRETQYF. The CDR3 DNA reads as TGCGCCAGCAGCTATGGACAGGGGAGTAGAATGAGGGAGACCCAGTACTTC.